This entry lists 27 T cell receptor beta chains sequenced from one sample in a study of STAT5B mutations in CD4+ large granular lymphocyte leukemia. The method was immunoSEQ multiplex PCR; TCRdb's version includes in-frame clones alone and lacks a portion of them. The table lists over 20,000 clones, around 86% of them singletons, with around 0.33% in the top ten. Specimen: CD4+ T cells from blood buffy coats. The receptors were gathered from a human donor in good health.

V is TRBV4-1 and J is TRBJ2-1; 10 bases line up with TRBD2. The V gene's germline CDR1 is MGHRA and CDR2 YSYEKL. The V gene end was trimmed by 2 bases and the J gene end by 9 bases; junction bases not matched to a gene: 13. This CDR3 has 17 residues. CDR3 in DNA: TGCGCCAGCAGCCAACCTCCCCTGGCTAGCGGGAGTGGTGAGCAGTTCTTC. It yields the protein CASSQPPLASGSGEQFF.

This sequence joins TRBV11-3 and TRBJ2-1; D is unresolved. Per the germline V gene, CDR1 is SGHNT and CDR2 is YENEEA. The CDR3 extends over 15 amino acids. Trimming cost V 5 bases and J 8 bases, with 19 bases left between them. The CDR3 spells CASSHFRANPYEQFF. The CDR3 nucleotides read TGTGCCAGCAGCCACTTCCGGGCCAACCCCTATGAGCAGTTCTTC.

The chain employs TRBV5-1 and TRBJ1-2; perhaps TRBD1 as D (5 bases). V dropped 2 bases and J dropped 4 bases, with 12 bases sitting between them. Germline-derived CDR1 and CDR2 are SGHRS and YFSETQ. The CDR3 runs to 14 residues. Here the CDR3 reads CASSFPQEGYGYTF. For the CDR3, the DNA is TGCGCCAGCAGCTTCCCACAGGAGGGCTATGGCTACACCTTC.

The genes are TRBV5-1 and TRBJ2-2; 9 bases match TRBD2. The CDR3 is made up of 16 amino acids. CDR1 and CDR2 from the germline V gene are SGHRS and YFSETQ. V gave up 4 bases and J gave up 2 bases; unmatched junction bases: 6. For the CDR3, the DNA is TGCGCCAGCAGCACGTTAGCGGGAGTAAACACCGGGGAGCTGTTTTTT. Translating gives CASSTLAGVNTGELFF.

The gene calls are TRBV28 and TRBJ1-4; D is unresolved. CDR1 and CDR2 (germline): MDHEN, SYDVKM. The CDR3 length is 14 residues. Trimming shortened V by 6 bases and J by 8 bases, and 16 bases separated the two germline ends. The CDR3 region is CASSLTRYKEKLFF. The CDR3, as DNA: TGTGCCAGCAGCCTGACTAGGTACAAGGAAAAACTGTTTTTT.

CDR3 in DNA: TGTGCCAGCAGCCCGGAGACAGGGCGAGATACGCAGTATTTT. It codes for CASSPETGRDTQYF. The chain carries TRBV7-2 and TRBJ2-3; 7 nucleotides align to TRBD1. CDR3 length: 14 residues. Germline CDR1 SGHTA, CDR2 FQGNSA. Germline trimming cut 5 bases from V and 5 bases from J; bases unmatched to any gene: 7.

The rearrangement joins TRBV7-9 to TRBJ1-3; possible D gene TRBD1, 5 bases. Between the trimmed V and J ends, which lost 1 base and 0 bases, there was a span of 7 bases. The CDR3 runs to 15 residues. Germline CDR1 SEHNR, CDR2 FQNEAQ (reference sequence). The CDR3 nucleotides read TGTGCCAGCAGCTTAGGAGGGGACTCTGGAAACACCATATATTTT. Amino acids: CASSLGGDSGNTIYF.

This clone has a handful of counts. V and J are TRBV5-4 and TRBJ1-4, with D perhaps TRBD1 (5 bases). The CDR3 covers 14 residues. Germline V lookup: CDR1 SGHNT, CDR2 YYREEE (reference sequence). V was trimmed by 4 bases and J by 8 bases, leaving 15 bases between them. The CDR3 region has the DNA TGTGCCAGCAGCCAGGGAGGATTTGAGGAAAAACTGTTTTTT. It encodes CASSQGGFEEKLFF.

V and J are TRBV19 and TRBJ2-2, with a weak D call TRBD2 (6 bases). V was clipped by 11 bases and J by 0 bases, with 10 bases between them. Germline CDR1 LNHDA, CDR2 SQIVND (reference sequence). The CDR3 length is 13 residues. The CDR3 DNA follows: TGTGCCCTGCGGGGAGCGAACACCGGGGAGCTGTTTTTT. Its translation: CALRGANTGELFF.

The table lists this clone with a few counts. CDR3 in amino acids: CASSLSDRDYGYTF. In DNA, the CDR3 is TGTGCCAGCAGTCTGAGCGACAGGGACTATGGCTACACCTTC. The chain recombines TRBV28 with TRBJ1-2; 7 nucleotides match TRBD1. The CDR3 sequence is 14 residues long. The J segment lost 3 bases and the V segment lost 5 bases, leaving 6 bases of the junction unmatched. Germline CDR1 is MDHEN and CDR2 is SYDVKM.

A single count supports this clone. The chain recombines TRBV21-1 with TRBJ1-5; no check of the table's D call, TRBD1, against the DNA was made. TRBV21-1 is reported as a pseudogene. The CDR3 is made up of 16 amino acids. In nucleotides, the CDR3 is TGTGCCAGCAGCGCGCCGAAGGCAGGTGGAAATCAGCCCCAGCATTTT. Protein sequence: CASSAPKAGGNQPQHF.

The chain is built from TRBV5-5 and TRBJ1-1; no definite D call. The CDR3 length is 14 residues. The germline CDR1 and CDR2 sequences are SGHKS and YYEKEE (reference sequence). V was shortened by 2 bases and J by 1 base, with 9 bases between the two germline ends. Written as DNA, the CDR3 is TGTGCCAGCAGCTTCTTATACACGAACACTGAAGCTTTCTTT. Translating gives CASSFLYTNTEAFF. The whole variable domain, remainder taken from reference TRBV5-5 and TRBJ1-1, is DAGVTQSPTHLIKTRGQQVTLRCSPISGHKSVSWYQQVLGQGPQFIFQYYEKEERGRGNFPDRFSARQFPNYSSELNVNALLLGDSALYLCASSFLYTNTEAFFGQGTRLTVV.

For the CDR3, the DNA is TGTGCCAGCAGTTATCCAATGGGACAGGGGATAGGCGAGCAGTACTTC. Amino acids: CASSYPMGQGIGEQYF. J is TRBJ2-7 and V is TRBV6-6; 10 nucleotides align to TRBD1. The germline CDR1 and CDR2 sequences are MNHNY and SVGAGI (reference sequence). This CDR3 is built from 16 residues. Trimming removed 3 bases from V and 6 bases from J; junction bases left unmatched: 11.

The chain combines TRBV7-2 with TRBJ2-5; 9 nucleotides line up with TRBD2. The CDR3 covers 16 residues. J gave up 7 bases and V 3 bases, and 12 bases lay outside the gene matches. Per the germline V gene, CDR1 is SGHTA and CDR2 is FQGNSA. The DNA for the CDR3 is TGTGCCAGCAGCTTTAGGAGGGGACTAGCTTTTGGGACCCAGTACTTC. It encodes CASSFRRGLAFGTQYF.

This chain links TRBV11-3 with TRBJ2-5; 9 bases agree with TRBD1. V dropped 5 bases and J dropped 2; count of bases not matched to a gene: 12. The CDR3 runs 17 residues. Germline CDR1 and CDR2: SGHNT and YENEEA. Here the CDR3 reads CASSTPGQGLLQETQYF. CDR3 in DNA: TGTGCCAGCAGCACCCCGGGACAGGGTCTCCTGCAAGAGACCCAGTACTTC.

The rearrangement links TRBV21-1 to TRBJ2-7; no DNA check was done on the table's D call, TRBD2. TRBV21-1 is labeled a pseudogene. The CDR3 runs 15 residues. The CDR3 reads CASSKDRMDSYEQYF. Written as DNA, the CDR3 is TGTGCCAGCAGCAAAGATAGGATGGACTCTTACGAGCAGTACTTC.

The J gene is TRBJ2-1, the V gene TRBV11-1, with D possibly TRBD2 on 6 matching bases. V was cut by 7 bases and J by 8 bases, with 24 bases left in between. The germline V gene has CDR1 SGHAT and CDR2 FQDESV (reference sequence). The CDR3 spans 16 residues. CDR3 residues: CASTGGRTNVLDEQFF. CDR3 nucleotides: TGTGCCAGCACCGGAGGGAGGACTAATGTTCTCGATGAGCAGTTCTTC.

The chain couples TRBV30 to TRBJ1-1; D gene ambiguous. V was cut by 2 bases and J by 4 bases, with 11 bases left in between. There are 13 residues in the CDR3. Germline V CDR1 and CDR2: GTSNPN, SVGIG (reference sequence). For the CDR3, the DNA is TGTGCCTGGAGTAGGACGGATATCACTGAAGCTTTCTTT. Its translation: CAWSRTDITEAFF.

V is TRBV7-6 and J is TRBJ2-5; D is uncertain. Per germline, CDR1 SGHVS and CDR2 FNYEAQ. V was cut by 1 base and J by 4 bases, with 10 bases left in between. This CDR3 spans 14 amino acids. The DNA of the CDR3 is TGTGCCAGCAGCTTAGGAGGTGGAACAGAGACCCAGTACTTC. Protein sequence: CASSLGGGTETQYF.

As regards this clone: One end of the junction fails to match germline, which may point to a read error. CDR3 sequence (DNA): TGTGCCAGCAGTGACGGGACAGGGCCCTATAATGAGCAGTTCTTC. Protein product: CASSDGTGPYNEQFF. The rearrangement uses TRBV6-1 and TRBJ2-1; 9 positions agree with TRBD1. The CDR3 runs to 15 residues. Germline CDR1 and CDR2: MNHNS and SASEGT.

The rearrangement uses TRBV5-1 and TRBJ2-5; TRBD2 aligns across 8 bases. Trimming cost V 3 bases and J 3 bases; bases outside gene matches: 4. This CDR3 region has 14 residues. CDR1 and CDR2 from the germline V gene are SGHRS and YFSETQ. For the CDR3, the DNA is TGCGCCAGCAGCTCGGGACTAGAGAAAGAGACCCAGTACTTC. Its translation: CASSSGLEKETQYF.

The chain employs TRBV19 and TRBJ1-2, with 11 bases fitting TRBD1. The CDR3 length is 13 residues. Per the germline V gene, CDR1 is LNHDA and CDR2 is SQIVND (reference sequence). V gave up 7 bases and J gave up 13 bases; unmatched junction bases: 11. CDR3 sequence reads: CASIRTGGPPLTF. DNA of the CDR3: TGTGCCAGTATAAGGACAGGGGGCCCCCCCCTCACCTTC.

This chain joins TRBV25-1 and TRBJ2-2; the D gene is possibly TRBD1 (6 bases). This CDR3 is 17 amino acids long. The V gene's germline CDR1 is MGHDK and CDR2 SYGVNS. V was cut by 6 bases and J by 2 bases, with 19 bases left in between. The CDR3 DNA reads TGTGCCAGCAGCTCAATAGCGAGGGGGTCAAACACCGGGGAGCTGTTTTTT. It translates to CASSSIARGSNTGELFF. The whole variable domain, remainder taken from reference TRBV25-1 and TRBJ2-2, is EADIYQTPRYLVIGTGKKITLECSQTMGHDKMYWYQQDPGMELHLIHYSYGVNSTEKGDLSSESTVSRIRTEHFPLTLESARPSHTSQYLCASSSIARGSNTGELFFGEGSRLTVL.

The CDR3 is CASSQDPGAWAGELFF. The CDR3 DNA sequence: TGCGCCAGCAGCCAAGATCCCGGCGCCTGGGCCGGGGAGCTGTTTTTT. The chain links TRBV4-3 to TRBJ2-2; D remains unclear. Trimming pared 0 bases from V and 6 bases from J, leaving 14 bases between. The CDR3 runs to 16 residues. Germline lookup yields CDR1 LGHNA and CDR2 YSLEER.

The V and J genes are TRBV7-9 and TRBJ2-5; D may correspond to TRBD1 or TRBD2 (5 bases each). The germline CDR1 and CDR2 sequences are SEHNR and FQNEAQ (reference sequence). This CDR3 comprises 15 residues. V was shortened by 1 base and J by 5 bases, with 14 bases between the two germline ends. CDR3 loop: CASSLGGSGTETQYF. CDR3 coding DNA: TGTGCCAGCAGCTTAGGAGGATCAGGGACGGAGACCCAGTACTTC.

This clone occurred a few times. The chain combines TRBV5-4 with TRBJ1-5; D remains ambiguous. Germline lookup yields CDR1 SGHNT and CDR2 YYREEE (reference sequence). Trimming pared 0 bases from V and 1 base from J, leaving 5 bases between. The CDR3 is 14 residues long. CDR3 coding DNA: TGTGCCAGCAGCTTGGAAGGGAGCAATCAGCCCCAGCATTTT. It translates to CASSLEGSNQPQHF.

This clone is judged medium-sized. The genes are TRBV6-1 and TRBJ1-2; 7 bases are a match to TRBD1. Germline V lookup: CDR1 MNHNS, CDR2 SASEGT. The CDR3 is 13 amino acids. The V segment lost 6 bases and the J segment 4 bases; nucleotides outside the gene matches: 5. The CDR3 bases are TGTGCCAGCAGCCGGGACAGCACCTATGGCTACACCTTC. Protein: CASSRDSTYGYTF.